This TCR beta chain was profiled in a study of PD-1 blockade in classical Hodgkin lymphoma (dated by TCRdb to 2018 to 2020). In the study overall: Nivolumab dosing was 3 mg/kg intravenously every 2 weeks, continuing until either disease progression or unacceptable toxicity. A peripheral blood immune signature of response to PD-1 blockade in classical Hodgkin lymphoma was defined using TCR beta sequencing and CyTOF. Findings and caveats that apply to the study as a whole: Lower diversity was observed in patients in whom nivolumab was started less than 1 year after ASCT, and these patients were excluded from later analyses so that confounding by immune reconstitution would be avoided. A significant rise by C4D1 was seen in CD4+ but not CD8+ TCR diversity (p=0.0027 vs p=0.16), with the rise being most apparent in complete responders (p=0.02). Trial patients with a complete response had baseline diversity similar to that of newly diagnosed patients, while partial responders and progressors had significantly lower diversity. Baseline TCR diversity was reported to be lower in newly diagnosed patients than in healthy donors and to be lower still in relapsed/refractory patients. The study covered only a single clinical trial cohort, and the causes of the repertoire differences, possibly disease activity or prior therapy, were still not defined.

Genomic DNA was isolated using the Qiagen DNeasy kit from unsorted PBMCs as well as from negatively selected CD4+ and CD8+ fractions. Amplification of TCR beta CDR3 regions was done by immunoSEQ multiplex PCR with primers that anneal to V and J segments. A synthetic immune receptor repertoire was used to minimize amplification bias, and any residual bias was removed computationally once sequencing was done. Regarding the original processing steps: Repertoire diversity was quantified as the Shannon entropy index using custom Python scripts. The unsorted, CD4+ and CD8+ repertoires were each analyzed separately, with the exception of combined analyses, where CD4+ and CD8+ sequences were merged in silico. Clonal expansion was defined as at least a 2-fold frequency increase after treatment relative to C1D1, with a pseudocount of 0.5 for undetected baseline clones. Clones with 0 or 1 copy at C1D1 were classified as singleton clones, and clones with 2 or more copies were classified as non-singleton clones. By matching protein sequences in sorted samples from the same patient, clones expanded in unsorted samples were annotated as CD4+, CD8+ or unknown. Wilcoxon tests were applied to paired samples to test diversity changes from C1D1 to C4D1. TCRdb's version of the immuneACCESS table is confined to in-frame rearrangements and falls short of the full clone set. An unresolved V gene accounts for under half of the shortfall where checked; the remainder is of unknown origin. The DNA was the basis for D and trimming; V, J and clone size are from that table. The sample contains 45,000 or so clones, about 73% of them found a single time. 11% of the sample rests with the top ten.

This specimen's time point label, interpreted: cycle 1 day 1 (C1D1), immediately before nivolumab initiation. Relapse after autologous stem cell transplantation had occurred in all trial patients, and cohorts A, B and C were distinguished by prior brentuximab vedotin exposure. The trial cohort included 55 to 65 patients with relapsed/refractory classical Hodgkin lymphoma, and each patient had a best overall response of complete response, partial response or progressive disease. Single-agent nivolumab was administered to trial patients in the multi-cohort phase II CheckMate 205 trial. An independent review committee assessed best overall response using the 2007 International Working Group response criteria. Trial PBMCs were collected immediately before nivolumab initiation (C1D1) and during therapy at cycle 2 day 1 and cycle 4 day 1. Peripheral blood was collected in 8 mL Vacutainer Cell Preparation Tubes, from which PBMCs were isolated by centrifugation and then cryopreserved.

Points on this clone: The target of this receptor is not known. Base qualities are not provided; no much larger clone lies one nucleotide away.

The CDR3 contains 13 residues, cysteine and phenylalanine counted. Kept here is only the CDR3 DNA, which spans 39 bases and is read in frame from base 1. The V end gives up 4 bases and the J end 12 bases, leaving 11 bases in the junction not matched to a gene. The germline V gene (reference sequence) supplies CDR1 LNHDA and CDR2 SQIVND. The V gene is TRBV19 and the J gene is TRBJ1-2; TRBD1 matches 7 bases in the middle. The clonotype was recovered from a human donor with classical Hodgkin lymphoma. This specimen consisted of peripheral blood mononuclear cells (PBMCs), obtained at baseline. The CDR3 loop reads CASSNPGQTKNTF. The nucleotide sequence is TGTGCCAGTAGTAATCCGGGACAGACCAAAAACACCTTC.